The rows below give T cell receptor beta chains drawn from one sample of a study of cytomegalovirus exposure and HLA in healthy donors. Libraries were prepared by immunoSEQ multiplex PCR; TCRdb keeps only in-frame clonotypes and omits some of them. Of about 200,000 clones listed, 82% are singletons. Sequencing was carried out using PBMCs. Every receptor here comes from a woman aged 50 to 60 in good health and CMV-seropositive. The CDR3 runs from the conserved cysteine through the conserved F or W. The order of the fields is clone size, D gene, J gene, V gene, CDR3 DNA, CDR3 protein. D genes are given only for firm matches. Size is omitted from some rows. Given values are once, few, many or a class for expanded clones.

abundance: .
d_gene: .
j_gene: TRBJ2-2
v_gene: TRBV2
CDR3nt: TGTGCCAGCAGTGGAAGGGAGTATGGAACCGGGGAGCTGTTTTTT
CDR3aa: CASSGREYGTGELFF

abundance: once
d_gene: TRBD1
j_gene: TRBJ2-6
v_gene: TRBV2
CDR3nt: TGTGCCAGCGGACAGGGGGCGGTCTCTGGGGCCAACGGCCTGACTTTC
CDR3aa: CASGQGAVSGANGLTF

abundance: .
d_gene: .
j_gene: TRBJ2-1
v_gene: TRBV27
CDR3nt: TGTGCCAGCAGTTCGTCCCGTTTATCTCTCAATGAGCAGTTCTTC
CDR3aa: CASSSSRLSLNEQFF

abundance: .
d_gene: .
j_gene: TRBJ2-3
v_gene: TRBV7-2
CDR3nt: TGTGCCAGCAGCTTAAGCGGCGGGAAAACAGATACGCAGTATTTT
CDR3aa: CASSLSGGKTDTQYF

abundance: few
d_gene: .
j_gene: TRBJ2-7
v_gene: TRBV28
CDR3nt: TGTGCCACCTGGGGGCAGGTTGGCTACGAGCAGTACTTC
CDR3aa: CATWGQVGYEQYF

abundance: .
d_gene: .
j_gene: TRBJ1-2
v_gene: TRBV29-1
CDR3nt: TGCAGCGTGTCGGCGGGGGTTAACTATGGCTACACCTTC
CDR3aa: CSVSAGVNYGYTF

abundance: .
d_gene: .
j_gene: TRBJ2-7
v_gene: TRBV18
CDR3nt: TGTGCCAGCTCACCAGGCCAGGGGATCGAGCAGTACTTC
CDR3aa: CASSPGQGIEQYF

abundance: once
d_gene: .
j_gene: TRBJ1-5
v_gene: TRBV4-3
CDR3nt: TGCGCCAGCAGCCAGGACTGGAATCAGCCCCAGCATTTT
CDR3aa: CASSQDWNQPQHF

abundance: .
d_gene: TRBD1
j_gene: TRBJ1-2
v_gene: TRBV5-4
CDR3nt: TGTGCCAGCAGCTTGGCCGGACAGGGTGGCTATGGCTACACCTTC
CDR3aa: CASSLAGQGGYGYTF

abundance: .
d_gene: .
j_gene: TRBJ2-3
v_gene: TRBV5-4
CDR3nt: TGTGCCAGCAGCTTGGAACTAAGCCGGAGCACAGATACGCAGTATTTT
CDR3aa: CASSLELSRSTDTQYF

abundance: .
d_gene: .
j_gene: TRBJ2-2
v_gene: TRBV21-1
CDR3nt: TGTGCCAGCAGCCCCACCAGGCAGGGGGCCGGCGGGGAGCTGTTTTTT
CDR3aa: CASSPTRQGAGGELFF

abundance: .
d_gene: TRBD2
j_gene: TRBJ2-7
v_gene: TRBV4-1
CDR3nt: TGCGCCAGCAGCCTCCGGGGACTAGCGGGATGTAACGAGCAGTACTTC
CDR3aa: CASSLRGLAGCNEQYF

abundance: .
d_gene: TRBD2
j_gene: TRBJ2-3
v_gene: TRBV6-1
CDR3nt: TGTGCCAGCAGTAGAGCGGGAGGGCCAATAGATACGCAGTATTTT
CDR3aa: CASSRAGGPIDTQYF

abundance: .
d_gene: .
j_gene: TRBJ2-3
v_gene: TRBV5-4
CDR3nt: TGTGCCTTCAGGAAGGGGCAAACTAGCACAGATACGCAGTATTTT
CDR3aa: CAFRKGQTSTDTQYF

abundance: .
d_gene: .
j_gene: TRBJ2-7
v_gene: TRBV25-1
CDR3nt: TGTGCCAGCAGTGGAAACTACGAGCAGTACTTC
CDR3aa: CASSGNYEQYF

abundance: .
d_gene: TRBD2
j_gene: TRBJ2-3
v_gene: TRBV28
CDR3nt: TGTGCCAGCAGTTTATCCGGACTAGCGGGGGACCGAAGCACAGATACGCAGTATTTT
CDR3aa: CASSLSGLAGDRSTDTQYF

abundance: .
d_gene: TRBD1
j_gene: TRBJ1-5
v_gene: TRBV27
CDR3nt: TGTGCCAGCAGTTTAGTCAGGGGGGATCAGCCCCAGCATTTT
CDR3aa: CASSLVRGDQPQHF

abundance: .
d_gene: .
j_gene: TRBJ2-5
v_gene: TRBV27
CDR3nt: TGTGCCAGCAGTTTATCGGAGACTAGTAGGGAGCAGTACTTC
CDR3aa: CASSLSETSREQYF

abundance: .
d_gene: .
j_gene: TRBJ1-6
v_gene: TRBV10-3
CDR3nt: TGTGCCATCAGTGAATTTGAACAGGGAAATTCACCCCTCCACTTT
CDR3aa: CAISEFEQGNSPLHF

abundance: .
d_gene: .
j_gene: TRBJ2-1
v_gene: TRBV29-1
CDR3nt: TGCAGCGTTCTCACCGGGACCGGAGGGCACAATGAGCAGTTCTTC
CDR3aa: CSVLTGTGGHNEQFF

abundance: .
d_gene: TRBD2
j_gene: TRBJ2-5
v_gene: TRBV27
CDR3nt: TGTGCCAGCAGATTAGCGGGAGCGGGAGAGACCCAGTACTTC
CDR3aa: CASRLAGAGETQYF

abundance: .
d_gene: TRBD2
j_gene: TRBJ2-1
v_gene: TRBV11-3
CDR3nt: TGTGCCAGCAGCTTAGGTGGCGGGAGACGGTCCTACAATGAGCAGTTCTTC
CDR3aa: CASSLGGGRRSYNEQFF

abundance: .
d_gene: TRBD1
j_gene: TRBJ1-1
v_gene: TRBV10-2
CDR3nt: TGCGCCAGCGGGACAGGGGTTGGACCGGGGGAAGCTTTCTTT
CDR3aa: CASGTGVGPGEAFF

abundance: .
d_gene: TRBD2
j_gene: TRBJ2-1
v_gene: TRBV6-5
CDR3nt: TGTGCCAGCACCCCGGGACTACATTACAATGAGCAGTTCTTC
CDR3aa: CASTPGLHYNEQFF

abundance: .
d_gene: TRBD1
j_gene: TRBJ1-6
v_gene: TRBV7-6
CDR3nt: TGTGCCAGCAGCTTAGCTGGGGGACAGGGAACAGGTTCACCCCTCCACTTT
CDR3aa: CASSLAGGQGTGSPLHF

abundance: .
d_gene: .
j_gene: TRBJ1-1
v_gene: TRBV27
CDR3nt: TGTGCCAGCGGCGTGGGCCTTGAAGCTTTCTTT
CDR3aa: CASGVGLEAFF

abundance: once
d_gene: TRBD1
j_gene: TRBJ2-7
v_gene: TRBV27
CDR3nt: TGTGCCAGCAGTTCCTGGACAGGGAATACCTACGAGCAGTACTTC
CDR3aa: CASSSWTGNTYEQYF

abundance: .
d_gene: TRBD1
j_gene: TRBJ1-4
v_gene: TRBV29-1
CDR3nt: TGCAGCGTTGGGCGGACAGGGAGGAATGAAAAACTGTTTTTT
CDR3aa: CSVGRTGRNEKLFF

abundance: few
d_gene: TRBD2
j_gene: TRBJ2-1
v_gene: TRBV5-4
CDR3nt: TGTGCCAGCAGCCCAAACCTAGCGGACTACAATGAGCAGTTCTTC
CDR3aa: CASSPNLADYNEQFF

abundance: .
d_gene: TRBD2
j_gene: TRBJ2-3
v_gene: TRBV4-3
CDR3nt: TGCGCCAGCAGCCCCGGGACTAGCGGCACAGATACGCAGTATTTT
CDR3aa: CASSPGTSGTDTQYF

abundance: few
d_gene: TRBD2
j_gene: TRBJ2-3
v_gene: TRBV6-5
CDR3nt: TGTGCCAGCAGTTACTCGGGACTAGCGGGAGGAGGAACGCAGTATTTT
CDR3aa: CASSYSGLAGGGTQYF

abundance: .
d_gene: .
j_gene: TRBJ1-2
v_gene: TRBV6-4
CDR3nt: TGTGCCAGCAGTGACTCTGCTGAGACAGGCGGTGGCTACACCTTC
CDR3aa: CASSDSAETGGGYTF